This is a list of T cell receptor beta chains from one sample in a study of cytomegalovirus exposure and HLA in healthy donors. This table comes from immunoSEQ multiplex PCR, and its TCRdb copy is limited to in-frame clones, with some not included. The table has around 99,000 clones, around 85% seen once; the top ten hold 2% to 2.5%. Sequencing was performed on PBMCs. All receptors derive from a man aged 25-40 years in good health and CMV-seronegative. Each CDR3 is given with its conserved first and last residue. The order of the fields is CDR3 protein, CDR3 DNA, V gene, J gene, D gene, clone size. D genes are given only for firm matches. Clone size is shown for a subset of rows, as once, few, many or a class of expanded clone.

CDR3: CASSPTSGGYEQYF
DNA: TGTGCCAGCAGCCCGACTAGCGGGGGGTACGAGCAGTACTTC
V: TRBV5-4
J: TRBJ2-7
D: TRBD2
size: few

CDR3: CASSALATHEQFF
DNA: TGTGCCAGCAGCGCACTAGCGACCCATGAGCAGTTCTTC
V: TRBV7-9
J: TRBJ2-1
D: TRBD2
size: .

CDR3: CASSQGGRDYGYTF
DNA: TGTGCCAGCAGCCAAGGTGGCAGGGATTATGGCTACACCTTC
V: TRBV14
J: TRBJ1-2
D: .
size: .

CDR3: CASTSAGAGTGELFF
DNA: TGTGCCAGCACCTCTGCGGGAGCCGGAACCGGGGAGCTGTTTTTT
V: TRBV9
J: TRBJ2-2
D: TRBD2
size: .

CDR3: CASSLQEDYAYEQYF
DNA: TGTGCCAGCAGCTTACAGGAGGACTACGCCTACGAGCAGTACTTC
V: TRBV7-9
J: TRBJ2-7
D: .
size: .

CDR3: CASRVGSYEQYF
DNA: TGTGCCAGCAGGGTCGGGAGCTACGAGCAGTACTTC
V: TRBV28
J: TRBJ2-7
D: .
size: .

CDR3: CASSQLQGPDTQYF
DNA: TGTGCCAGCAGCCAACTCCAGGGGCCAGATACGCAGTATTTT
V: TRBV14
J: TRBJ2-3
D: .
size: .

CDR3: CATSREGAGANNEQFF
DNA: TGTGCCACCAGCAGAGAAGGTGCGGGGGCAAACAATGAGCAGTTCTTC
V: TRBV15
J: TRBJ2-1
D: .
size: .

CDR3: CASSTTSGGVHEQYF
DNA: TGCGCCAGCAGCACGACTAGCGGGGGGGTCCACGAGCAGTACTTC
V: TRBV5-1
J: TRBJ2-7
D: TRBD2
size: .

CDR3: CASSQGTGVDGYTF
DNA: TGCGCCAGCAGCCAGGGGACAGGGGTTGATGGCTACACCTTC
V: TRBV5-1
J: TRBJ1-2
D: TRBD1
size: .

CDR3: CASSVRQETQYF
DNA: TGTGCCAGCAGTGTGAGGCAAGAGACCCAGTACTTC
V: TRBV2
J: TRBJ2-5
D: .
size: few

CDR3: CATSRRQGANTEAFF
DNA: TGTGCCACCAGCAGACGACAGGGGGCGAACACTGAAGCTTTCTTT
V: TRBV15
J: TRBJ1-1
D: TRBD1
size: .

CDR3: CASSLIIRETQYF
DNA: TGTGCCAGTAGTCTGATTATCCGGGAGACCCAGTACTTC
V: TRBV19
J: TRBJ2-5
D: .
size: .

CDR3: CASSLGRDYNEQFF
DNA: TGTGCCAGCAGCTTAGGCAGGGACTACAATGAGCAGTTCTTC
V: TRBV7-9
J: TRBJ2-1
D: .
size: .

CDR3: CASNFAPGTGQQPQHF
DNA: TGTGCCAGCAACTTTGCCCCCGGGACAGGTCAACAGCCCCAGCATTTT
V: TRBV2
J: TRBJ1-5
D: TRBD1
size: .

CDR3: CASSTRTSGSETQYF
DNA: TGTGCCAGCAGCACCCGGACTAGCGGGTCAGAGACCCAGTACTTC
V: TRBV28
J: TRBJ2-5
D: TRBD2
size: .

CDR3: CSVTLGGVSDTQYF
DNA: TGCAGCGTTACGCTCGGGGGGGTTTCAGATACGCAGTATTTT
V: TRBV29-1
J: TRBJ2-3
D: TRBD2
size: .

CDR3: CAWRYGTGYNSPLHF
DNA: TGTGCCTGGAGATACGGGACAGGGTATAATTCACCCCTCCACTTT
V: TRBV30
J: TRBJ1-6
D: TRBD1
size: .

CDR3: CASNPGSVNTGELFF
DNA: TGTGCCAGCAATCCCGGGAGCGTGAACACCGGGGAGCTGTTTTTT
V: TRBV6-5
J: TRBJ2-2
D: .
size: .

CDR3: CASISDSSYEQYF
DNA: TGTGCCAGCATCTCGGACAGCTCCTACGAGCAGTACTTC
V: TRBV5-6
J: TRBJ2-7
D: .
size: few

CDR3: CASSVGASYEQYF
DNA: TGTGCCAGCTCAGTGGGGGCCTCCTACGAGCAGTACTTC
V: TRBV2
J: TRBJ2-7
D: .
size: .

CDR3: CASRGTGLPQHF
DNA: TGTGCCAGCAGGGGGACAGGTCTGCCCCAGCATTTT
V: TRBV6-1
J: TRBJ1-5
D: TRBD1
size: .

CDR3: CASSYQASSTDTQYF
DNA: TGTGCCAGCAGCTACCAAGCGTCAAGCACAGATACGCAGTATTTT
V: TRBV7-9
J: TRBJ2-3
D: .
size: .

CDR3: CASESVSYNEQFF
DNA: TGTGCCAGCGAGTCTGTCTCCTACAATGAGCAGTTCTTC
V: TRBV19
J: TRBJ2-1
D: .
size: .

CDR3: CARTRSTEAFF
DNA: TGTGCCAGGACGAGGAGCACTGAAGCTTTCTTT
V: TRBV19
J: TRBJ1-1
D: .
size: .

CDR3: CASSYGQGYEQYF
DNA: TGCGCCAGCAGCTACGGACAGGGCTACGAGCAGTACTTC
V: TRBV5-1
J: TRBJ2-7
D: TRBD1
size: .

CDR3: CASSLVSGYEQYF
DNA: TGTGCCAGCAGTTTGGTTAGCGGATACGAGCAGTACTTC
V: TRBV27
J: TRBJ2-7
D: .
size: .

CDR3: CASSEYGRLAKNIQYF
DNA: TGTGCCAGCAGTGAATACGGGAGACTAGCCAAAAACATTCAGTACTTC
V: TRBV2
J: TRBJ2-4
D: .
size: .

CDR3: CASSSTGGDQPQHF
DNA: TGTGCCAGCAGCTCGACAGGGGGGGATCAGCCCCAGCATTTT
V: TRBV5-6
J: TRBJ1-5
D: TRBD1
size: .

CDR3: CASSLVGQNYGYTF
DNA: TGTGCCAGCAGCTTAGTTGGACAAAACTATGGCTACACCTTC
V: TRBV7-9
J: TRBJ1-2
D: .
size: .

CDR3: CASSEGRLNYGYTF
DNA: TGTGCCAGCAGTGAAGGCAGACTTAACTATGGCTACACCTTC
V: TRBV2
J: TRBJ1-2
D: .
size: .

CDR3: CAIRDTDRGWDEQFF
DNA: TGTGCCATCAGGGATACGGACAGGGGGTGGGATGAGCAGTTCTTC
V: TRBV10-3
J: TRBJ2-1
D: TRBD1
size: .

CDR3: CASRDNYEQYF
DNA: TGTGCCAGCAGGGACAACTACGAGCAGTACTTC
V: TRBV6-1
J: TRBJ2-7
D: .
size: few

CDR3: CASSLGRGGLETQYF
DNA: TGTGCCAGCAGCTTAGGGCGGGGGGGCCTAGAGACCCAGTACTTC
V: TRBV13
J: TRBJ2-5
D: TRBD2
size: .

CDR3: CASSTRPSGLQETQYF
DNA: TGCGCCAGCAGCACCCGACCTAGCGGGCTCCAAGAGACCCAGTACTTC
V: TRBV5-1
J: TRBJ2-5
D: TRBD2
size: .

CDR3: CASSQDRGSGSTDTQYF
DNA: TGCGCCAGCAGCCAAGATCGAGGTAGCGGTAGCACAGATACGCAGTATTTT
V: TRBV4-1
J: TRBJ2-3
D: .
size: .

CDR3: CASSGKQGANDYTF
DNA: TGTGCCAGCAGCGGTAAACAGGGCGCGAATGACTACACCTTC
V: TRBV6-1
J: TRBJ1-2
D: .
size: once

CDR3: CASSSNPAYYEQYF
DNA: TGTGCCAGCAGTTCTAACCCCGCCTACTACGAGCAGTACTTC
V: TRBV6-6
J: TRBJ2-7
D: .
size: .

CDR3: CASGRAGSSGANVLTF
DNA: TGTGCCAGCGGTCGAGCGGGGAGCTCTGGGGCCAACGTCCTGACTTTC
V: TRBV25-1
J: TRBJ2-6
D: TRBD2
size: once

CDR3: CASSYSGATTEAFF
DNA: TGTGCCAGCAGTTACTCAGGGGCAACAACTGAAGCTTTCTTT
V: TRBV6-5
J: TRBJ1-1
D: .
size: .

CDR3: CASRGGGYSNQPQHF
DNA: TGTGCCAGCAGAGGCGGAGGATATAGCAATCAGCCCCAGCATTTT
V: TRBV2
J: TRBJ1-5
D: .
size: .

CDR3: CASNAAGGSGELFF
DNA: TGTGCCAGCAATGCGGCAGGGGGGTCCGGGGAGCTGTTTTTT
V: TRBV9
J: TRBJ2-2
D: .
size: .

CDR3: CASSQVSGGYNEQFF
DNA: TGTGCCAGCAGCCAGGTTAGCGGGGGGTACAATGAGCAGTTCTTC
V: TRBV13
J: TRBJ2-1
D: TRBD2
size: .

CDR3: CASAPRAAEYGYTF
DNA: TGTGCCAGCGCCCCGCGTGCCGCGGAGTATGGCTACACCTTC
V: TRBV25-1
J: TRBJ1-2
D: .
size: .

CDR3: CASSSRGTGGYEQYF
DNA: TGTGCCAGCAGCTCCCGGGGGACAGGGGGCTACGAGCAGTACTTC
V: TRBV13
J: TRBJ2-7
D: TRBD1
size: once